Below are 25 T cell receptor beta chains sequenced from a single sample in a study of blood T cell repertoires in COVID-19. The repertoire was sequenced with immunoSEQ multiplex PCR; TCRdb's copy has only in-frame clones and lacks some. The sample consists of under 250,000 clones, over 80% of them appearing once. Source material: peripheral blood. These receptors were obtained from a woman aged 55 to 70 with active or convalescent COVID-19.

The chain combines TRBV7-9 with TRBJ1-2; tentative D call: TRBD1 (6 bases). There are 16 residues in the CDR3. The V gene's germline CDR1 is SEHNR and CDR2 FQNEAQ (reference sequence). V gave up 2 bases and J gave up 6 bases, with 19 bases separating them. The CDR3 DNA is TGTGCCAGCAGCTTAATGGGCGGACGGGCAGGGGATGGCTACACCTTC. Its translation: CASSLMGGRAGDGYTF.

This chain joins TRBV3-1 (or the pseudogene TRBV3-2) and TRBJ1-2; 7 positions match TRBD1. Germline values: CDR1 LGHDT, CDR2 YNNKEL (reference sequence). The CDR3 covers 13 residues. V was clipped by 6 bases and J by 5 bases; unmatched bases: 6. The CDR3 loop reads CASSVDRTYGYTF. For the CDR3, the DNA is TGTGCCAGCAGTGTGGACAGGACGTATGGCTACACCTTC.

The chain has TRBV29-1 and TRBJ1-1, with D possibly matching TRBD1 (6 bases). In germline, CDR1 is SQVTM, CDR2 ANQGSEA. The CDR3 has 13 residues. V lost 7 bases and J lost 4, with 16 bases in between. The CDR3 bases are TGCAGCGCTTTATCGGCGGGGGCCACTGAAGCTTTCTTT. It yields the protein CSALSAGATEAFF.

The chain joins TRBV7-2 to TRBJ2-1; 7 bases line up with TRBD1. The CDR3 extends over 16 amino acids. Trimming took 7 bases from V and 0 from J; bases not matched to a gene: 9. CDR1 SGHTA and CDR2 FQGNSA come from the germline V gene. The CDR3 DNA is TGTGCCAGCACCCTAGTCGGGGACAGCTCCTACAATGAGCAGTTCTTC. This encodes CASTLVGDSSYNEQFF.

This clone was seen once. The CDR3 is CASSLGSSGSYEQYF. The CDR3 DNA reads TGTGCCAGCAGCTTGGGGTCTAGCGGGAGCTACGAGCAGTACTTC. The chain carries TRBV5-5 and TRBJ2-7; TRBD2 agrees at 10 bases. Losses at the gene ends were 0 bases for V and 3 bases for J; bases not matched to a gene: 3. This CDR3 contains 15 residues. Germline V lookup: CDR1 SGHKS, CDR2 YYEKEE (reference sequence).

The chain couples TRBV3-1 (or the pseudogene TRBV3-2) to TRBJ1-1; TRBD1 matches at 7 bases. Germline lookup yields CDR1 LGHDT and CDR2 YNNKEL (reference sequence). Trimming cost V 10 bases and J 2 bases; bases outside gene matches: 7. The CDR3 is 13 residues long. The CDR3 nucleotides are TGTGCCACATGGGACAGACTCAACACTGAAGCTTTCTTT. As protein: CATWDRLNTEAFF.

This sequence joins TRBV6-5 and TRBJ1-1; D may be TRBD1 (5 bases). CDR1 and CDR2 (germline): MNHEY, SVGAGI. The CDR3 has 15 residues. V lost 6 bases and J lost 4, with 18 bases in between. CDR3 amino acids: CASSPPGGGRTEAFF. As DNA, the CDR3 is TGTGCCAGCAGCCCCCCGGGGGGAGGTCGCACTGAAGCTTTCTTT.

This sequence joins TRBV7-2 and TRBJ1-2; maybe TRBD1 (5 bases). Deletions cut 4 bases from V and 9 bases from J, with 12 bases between. Germline V gene sequence: CDR1 SGHTA, CDR2 FQGNSA. The CDR3 length is 12 residues. CDR3 protein: CASSWEEGSYTF. The CDR3 bases are TGTGCCAGCAGCTGGGAGGAGGGGAGCTACACCTTC.

The gene calls are TRBV19 and TRBJ2-5; TRBD1 agrees at 8 bases. With 6 bases clipped from V and 5 bases from J, the junction kept 11 bases outside the gene matches. CDR3 length equals 15 residues. Germline CDR1 is LNHDA and CDR2 is SQIVND (reference sequence). CDR3 loop: CASSQTGVGEETQYF. Here the CDR3 DNA reads TGTGCCAGTAGCCAGACAGGGGTCGGGGAGGAGACCCAGTACTTC.

This clone appeared a few times. The V call is TRBV11-2, the J call TRBJ2-2, with TRBD2 matching 10 bases. V trimming: 8 bases; J trimming: 5 bases; junction bases outside the gene matches: 8. Germline V lookup: CDR1 SGHAT, CDR2 FQNNGV. The CDR3 contains 15 residues. In nucleotides, the CDR3 is TGTGCCAGCCTTGGGGTAGCGGGGGGAACCGGGGAGCTGTTTTTT. Translation: CASLGVAGGTGELFF.

This clone has only a few counts. V is TRBV5-1 and J is TRBJ1-1; the match to TRBD1 covers 12 bases. The trim removed 0 bases at V and 3 bases at J, leaving 9 bases unmatched. In germline, CDR1 is SGHRS, CDR2 YFSETQ. The CDR3 sequence is 18 residues long. CDR3 DNA sequence: TGCGCCAGCAGCTTGGGCTCAGGGACAGGGGGCTCGGACACTGAAGCTTTCTTT. Residues: CASSLGSGTGGSDTEAFF.

The J gene is TRBJ2-5, the V gene TRBV5-1; D is ambiguous. V dropped 4 bases and J dropped 2 bases, with 15 bases sitting between them. Germline V lookup: CDR1 SGHRS, CDR2 YFSETQ. The CDR3 sequence is 15 residues long. CDR3 DNA: TGCGCCAGCAGCGTGGTCGTTTCAGGACAAGAGACCCAGTACTTC. Protein: CASSVVVSGQETQYF.

This chain uses TRBV6-6 with TRBJ1-4; 7 positions agree with TRBD1. Losses at the gene ends were 0 bases for V and 3 bases for J; bases not matched to a gene: 1. Germline CDR1 reads MNHNY; CDR2 reads SVGAGI (reference sequence). This CDR3 comprises 15 residues. The CDR3 sequence: CASSYSGTANEKLFF. The CDR3 DNA follows: TGTGCCAGCAGTTACTCCGGGACAGCTAATGAAAAACTGTTTTTT.

This rearrangement joins TRBV29-1 to TRBJ2-1, with 11 positions matching TRBD2. The CDR3 contains 12 residues. Trimming cost V 6 bases and J 14 bases; bases outside gene matches: 9. Germline V CDR1 and CDR2: SQVTM, ANQGSEA. The CDR3 here is CSVTLAGGWKFF. In DNA form, the CDR3 reads TGCAGCGTGACGCTAGCGGGGGGATGGAAGTTCTTC.

V gene TRBV6-5 combines with J gene TRBJ1-1; D perhaps matches TRBD1 (6 bases). The germline CDR1 and CDR2 sequences are MNHEY and SVGAGI. The CDR3 extends over 15 amino acids. Trimming removed 5 bases from V and 0 bases from J, with 13 bases in between. CDR3 bases: TGTGCCAGCAGTAAGGACAGCTTAATGAACACTGAAGCTTTCTTT. The encoded protein is CASSKDSLMNTEAFF.

The chain employs TRBV28 and TRBJ1-1; D is perhaps TRBD1 (5 bases). The length of the CDR3 is 15 residues. The germline V gene encodes CDR1 MDHEN and CDR2 SYDVKM. The V gene lost 2 bases and the J gene lost 3 bases, with 13 bases spanning the gap. CDR3 loop: CASSLGAGWDTEAFF. The CDR3 region has the DNA TGTGCCAGCAGTTTAGGGGCAGGATGGGACACTGAAGCTTTCTTT.

The V gene is TRBV6-5, the J gene TRBJ1-1; D is unresolved. Germline CDR1 reads MNHEY; CDR2 reads SVGAGI. The length of the CDR3 is 12 residues. V was trimmed by 6 bases and J by 4 bases, leaving 9 bases between them. CDR3 sequence reads: CASSAWATEAFF. Here the CDR3 DNA reads TGTGCCAGCAGCGCGTGGGCCACTGAAGCTTTCTTT.

This chain connects TRBV27 to TRBJ1-4, with TRBD1 matching 7 bases. After removal of 2 bases from V and 1 base from J, the junction contained 7 bases not matched to a gene. The CDR3 totals 17 residues. Germline lookup yields CDR1 MNHEY and CDR2 SMNVEV (reference sequence). CDR3 sequence: CASSLGQEGGTNEKLFF. CDR3 in DNA: TGTGCCAGCAGTTTAGGACAGGAGGGAGGAACTAATGAAAAACTGTTTTTT.

J is TRBJ2-5 and V is TRBV24-1, with a weak D call TRBD2 (6 bases). The V end was cut by 6 bases, the J end by 1 base, with 14 bases between. The germline gives CDR1 KGHDR, CDR2 SFDVKD. CDR3 size: 15 residues. In DNA, the CDR3 is TGTGCCACCAGTCCCCAGTCCGGGGGCCAAGAGACCCAGTACTTC. Amino acid sequence: CATSPQSGGQETQYF.

The genes are TRBV4-1 and TRBJ2-7, with a possible D match to TRBD2 (5 bases). Germline V CDR1 and CDR2: MGHRA, YSYEKL. CDR3 length equals 13 residues. V was cut by 4 bases and J by 2 bases, with 9 bases left in between. CDR3 coding DNA: TGCGCCAGCAGCCGTGGACTGGCCTACGAGCAGTACTTC. It specifies CASSRGLAYEQYF.

This chain joins TRBV7-9 and TRBJ1-5; 9 bases fit TRBD1. V was clipped by 5 bases and J by 6 bases; unmatched bases: 2. This CDR3 is built from 13 residues. Per germline, CDR1 SEHNR and CDR2 FQNEAQ (reference sequence). The CDR3 reads CASSGTGSQPQHF. CDR3 nucleotides: TGTGCCAGCAGCGGGACAGGGAGTCAGCCCCAGCATTTT. The whole variable domain, remainder taken from reference TRBV7-9 and TRBJ1-5, is DTGVSQNPRHKITKRGQNVTFRCDPISEHNRLYWYRQTLGQGPEFLTYFQNEAQLEKSRLLSDRFSAERPKGSFSTLEIQRTEQGDSAMYLCASSGTGSQPQHFGDGTRLSIL.

The chain joins TRBV25-1 to TRBJ2-7, with D possibly TRBD2 on 7 matching bases. Trimming took 4 bases from V and 2 from J, leaving 18 bases between them. Germline-derived CDR1 and CDR2 are MGHDK and SYGVNS. CDR3 length: 16 residues. The CDR3 sequence: CASSGGGQAGTYEQYF. CDR3 nucleotides: TGTGCCAGCAGTGGGGGGGGGCAAGCTGGTACCTACGAGCAGTACTTC.

The chain employs TRBV7-3 and TRBJ2-1; 14 bases match TRBD2. Germline V gene lookup returns CDR1 SGHTA and CDR2 FQGTGA. The J segment lost 4 bases and the V segment lost 3 bases, leaving 5 bases of the junction unmatched. The CDR3 consists of 17 residues. CDR3 in amino acids: CASSLGLAGEGYNEQFF. In nucleotides, the CDR3 is TGTGCCAGCAGCTTGGGACTAGCGGGAGAGGGTTACAATGAGCAGTTCTTC.

The rearrangement uses TRBV7-3 and TRBJ2-5, with 9 positions matching TRBD2. This CDR3 region has 17 residues. Germline V gene sequence: CDR1 SGHTA, CDR2 FQGTGA. After removal of 5 bases from V and 1 base from J, the junction contained 11 bases not matched to a gene. The CDR3 sequence is CASSPGLALLSQETQYF. The CDR3 DNA reads TGTGCCAGCAGCCCCGGACTAGCGTTACTTAGCCAAGAGACCCAGTACTTC. The full variable domain, its missing parts supplied by reference TRBV7-3 and TRBJ2-5, is GAGVSQTPSNKVTEKGKYVELRCDPISGHTALYWYRQSLGQGPEFLIYFQGTGAADDSGLPNDRFFAVRPEGSVSTLKIQRTERGDSAVYLCASSPGLALLSQETQYFGPGTRLLVL.

This rearrangement joins TRBV2 to TRBJ2-1; no clear D gene. CDR1 SNHLY and CDR2 FYNNEI come from the germline V gene. CDR3 size: 13 residues. V lost 3 bases, J lost 4 bases, and 7 bases lay in between. This CDR3 is CASSDQAYNEQFF. CDR3 coding DNA: TGTGCCAGCAGTGACCAGGCTTACAATGAGCAGTTCTTC.